One T cell receptor (beta chain) is described in this entry. Its antigen is unknown. No base-level quality is on record; no much larger clone is a single base apart. These data originate in a study of blood T cell repertoires in COVID-19 (dated by TCRdb to 2020 to 2022). A note on the overall study: Samples covering the acute and convalescent phases of COVID-19 were provided by collaborators in the United States, Italy and Spain. The prospective study material was composed of cDNA or gDNA derived from T cells, B-cell-depleted T cells, or PBMCs. Subjects who had been exposed to COVID-19, were actively infected with it, or had recovered from it provided the deeply sampled blood TCRbeta repertoires that made up the dataset. The repertoires were released in a freely available public database meant as a resource for research on the immune response to SARS-CoV-2. Samples came from the ongoing ImmuneRACE study (first 160 participants) plus 1,254 subjects from 6 global collaborators. A de-identified subject ID, COVID-19 status, age in years and sex were almost always included in the sample metadata. Where available, HLA class I and class II types were taken from metadata supplied by the sample provider and were not determined by assay-based typing.

What the research found in general, with its limitations: How much clinical and demographic metadata was included differed by source and by participant, and the metadata was provided uncurated.

The immunoSEQ Assay, a bias-controlled multiplex PCR, was used to amplify TCRbeta CDR3 regions from genomic DNA. As for the original processing: Nucleated cell counts per sample were estimated from amplification of reference gene primers within the assay. Sequence reads were collapsed and filtered to measure the absolute abundance of every unique TCRbeta CDR3 rearrangement. For each sample, productive Simpson clonality was calculated as the square root of Simpson's diversity index over productive rearrangements. TCRdb's version of the immuneACCESS table is confined to in-frame rearrangements and falls short of the full clone set. An unresolved V gene accounts for under half of the shortfall where checked; the remainder is of unknown origin. From that table come the V and J calls and clone size; the DNA was used to work out D and trimming. Within this sample are about 190,000 clones, with about 88% of them counted one time only. The top ten clones comprise roughly 3.2% of the sample.

Participants in the prospective study were enrolled through a virtual design, were aged about 18 to 89 years, and lived in 24 United States geographic areas. To assign participants to cohorts, the prospective study relied on clinical history that participants themselves reported in a screening survey and a study questionnaire. For ImmuneRACE Cohort 3, a participant was defined as recovered based on two consecutive negative NP/OP PCR tests, clearance by a healthcare professional, or resolution of symptoms. Mobile phlebotomists in the prospective study collected whole blood, serum and a nasopharyngeal or oropharyngeal swab from every participant. Participants in the prospective study had the option to provide additional blood draws and questionnaires over an approximately two-month period. Prospective study blood samples were shipped either frozen or at room temperature before DNA extraction. The germline V gene (reference sequence) supplies CDR1 SEHNR and CDR2 FQNEAQ. Trimming takes 1 base from V and 4 bases from J, and the germline ends sit 10 bases apart. The CDR3 has 14 amino acids, counting the end cysteine and phenylalanine. Just CDR3 DNA is preserved here, 42 bases in frame from base 1.

The chain is made from TRBV7-9 and TRBJ1-1; no D gene call is confident. The TCR originated in a woman aged 25 to 45 who had recovered from COVID-19. Sequenced: PBMCs or T cells enriched from blood (not recorded which). The DNA is TGTGCCAGCAGCTTAGTGGTCGGGTTCACTGAAGCTTTCTTT. Translated, this gives CASSLVVGFTEAFF.